This T cell receptor (beta chain) was retrieved from a study of radiotherapy plus CTLA-4 blockade in lung cancer. With respect to this clone: Its antigen is undetermined.

Study findings and constraints: Blood saw expansion of tumor-derived TCR clones after radiotherapy plus ipilimumab. It was early blood T cell clone dynamics, with interferon-beta, that reportedly best predicted response.

Germline V gene lookup returns CDR1 SGHAT and CDR2 FQNNGV. CDR3 length: 15 amino acids. V lost 1 base and J lost 1, with 11 bases in between. Libraries were prepared by immunoSEQ multiplex PCR; TCRdb keeps only in-frame clonotypes and omits some of them. The table includes some 90,000 clones, around 88% detected once. The receptor's source is a human donor with non-small cell lung cancer who had a partial response to radiotherapy plus ipilimumab. Sequencing used peripheral blood, obtained from a patient treated with radiotherapy plus ipilimumab. V is TRBV11-2 and J is TRBJ2-7; D not resolved. CDR3 sequence reads: CASSLVLVESYEQYF. CDR3 nucleotides: TGTGCCAGCAGCTTAGTCCTAGTGGAGTCCTACGAGCAGTACTTC.